The rows below give T cell receptor beta chains drawn from one sample of a study of shared clonotypes between healthy human individuals. Some clones are missing from TCRdb's copy, which holds only in-frame ones; the method was immunoSEQ multiplex PCR. The sample carries some 1,600,000 clones, 95% to 99% recorded once. Sequencing input: naive CD4+ T cells sorted from blood. The receptors originated from a man aged 25 to 40 in good health. Both conserved end residues are part of each CDR3. A D gene is named only where the DNA matches it firmly. The size field is filled for only some rows; it gives once, few, many or a size class.

j_call | d_call | v_call | clone_size | cdr3_aa | cdr3_nt
TRBJ2-7 | TRBD2 | TRBV29-1 | NA | CSVALGGNFDEQYF | TGCAGCGTTGCTCTGGGGGGGAATTTCGACGAGCAGTACTTC
TRBJ2-1 | NA | TRBV28 | NA | CASSTGHNEQFF | TGTGCCAGCAGTACAGGGCACAATGAGCAGTTCTTC
TRBJ2-7 | TRBD1 | TRBV5-1 | once | CASSFGVTGGHYEQYF | TGCGCCAGCAGCTTTGGGGTTACAGGGGGTCACTACGAGCAGTACTTC
TRBJ2-7 | NA | TRBV21-1 | NA | CANTSTGTRRQIYEQYF | TGTGCCAATACCTCAACCGGGACACGCCGACAGATCTACGAGCAGTACTTC
TRBJ2-1 | TRBD2 | TRBV5-1 | once | CASSLASGRRNEQFF | TGCGCCAGCAGCTTGGCCAGCGGGAGACGCAATGAGCAGTTCTTC
TRBJ2-5 | NA | TRBV5-1 | NA | CASSLVGSEETQYF | TGCGCCAGCAGCTTGGTAGGCAGCGAAGAGACCCAGTACTTC
TRBJ2-3 | NA | TRBV11-2 | NA | CASSLELTTDTQYF | TGTGCCAGCAGCTTAGAATTAACCACAGATACGCAGTATTTT
TRBJ2-5 | NA | TRBV9 | NA | CASSVGLKSQRKETQYF | TGTGCCAGCAGCGTAGGATTAAAGTCCCAACGAAAAGAGACCCAGTACTTC
TRBJ1-3 | NA | TRBV11-2 | NA | CASSLVGSPSSGNTIYF | TGTGCCAGCAGCTTAGTGGGCAGCCCATCCTCTGGAAACACCATATATTTT
TRBJ1-1 | NA | TRBV4-1 | NA | CASSPPAGMNTEAFF | TGCGCCAGCAGCCCACCGGCGGGTATGAACACTGAAGCTTTCTTT
TRBJ2-3 | TRBD1 | TRBV4-2 | NA | CASSQGVVQGTTDTQYF | TGTGCCAGCAGCCAAGGGGTAGTACAGGGGACCACAGATACGCAGTATTTT
TRBJ2-2 | TRBD2 | TRBV5-5 | NA | CASSLGLAWELFF | TGTGCCAGCAGCTTGGGACTAGCCTGGGAGCTGTTTTTT
TRBJ2-2 | NA | TRBV15 | NA | CATSREQPQGSGGELFF | TGTGCCACCAGCAGAGAACAGCCCCAGGGCAGTGGCGGGGAGCTGTTTTTT
TRBJ1-1 | NA | TRBV9 | NA | CASSVDLGAYTEAFF | TGTGCCAGCAGCGTAGATTTGGGTGCTTACACTGAAGCTTTCTTT
TRBJ2-7 | TRBD2 | TRBV28 | NA | CASSEVSGGPYEQYF | TGTGCCAGCAGCGAGGTATCGGGAGGGCCCTACGAGCAGTACTTC
TRBJ2-7 | TRBD1 | TRBV18 | NA | CASSLRQGDSEQYF | TGTGCCAGCTCACTAAGACAGGGGGATAGCGAGCAGTACTTC
TRBJ2-5 | TRBD1 | TRBV5-5 | NA | CASSLAGGQETQYF | TGTGCCAGCAGCTTGGCAGGGGGCCAGGAGACCCAGTACTTC
TRBJ1-5 | NA | TRBV5-1 | NA | CASSLNPLSVTESQPQHF | TGCGCCAGCAGCTTGAACCCCCTATCGGTGACAGAATCCCAGCCCCAGCATTTT
TRBJ2-7 | TRBD1 | TRBV2 | NA | CASSFKGTGVTYEQYF | TGTGCCAGCAGTTTTAAGGGGACAGGGGTAACCTACGAGCAGTACTTC
TRBJ1-1 | NA | TRBV6-1 | NA | CASSEVGGGEAFF | TGTGCCAGCAGTGAAGTGGGGGGAGGTGAAGCTTTCTTT
TRBJ2-1 | TRBD2 | TRBV5-1 | NA | CASSREAGGSYNEQFF | TGCGCCAGCAGCCGGGAGGCGGGAGGGTCCTACAATGAGCAGTTCTTC
TRBJ1-1 | TRBD1 | TRBV12-5 | NA | CASGLARGTAGTENTEAFF | TGTGCTAGTGGTTTGGCTCGGGGAACCGCCGGGACAGAGAACACTGAAGCTTTCTTT
TRBJ2-1 | NA | TRBV2 | NA | CASSEVGLVNNEQFF | TGTGCCAGCAGTGAAGTGGGTTTGGTGAACAATGAGCAGTTCTTC
TRBJ2-2 | NA | TRBV9 | NA | CASSVATNTGELFF | TGTGCCAGCAGCGTAGCCACAAACACCGGGGAGCTGTTTTTT
TRBJ1-1 | TRBD1 | TRBV28 | NA | CASSYSRQGATKTEAFF | TGTGCCAGCAGTTATAGCAGACAGGGGGCGACAAAGACTGAAGCTTTCTTT
TRBJ1-5 | NA | TRBV10-2 | NA | CASTPARRGDQPQHF | TGCGCCAGCACCCCTGCCAGGAGGGGCGATCAGCCCCAGCATTTT
TRBJ2-7 | TRBD1 | TRBV23-1 | NA | CASSPLGQGGYEQYF | TGCGCCAGCAGTCCTCTTGGACAGGGGGGGTACGAGCAGTACTTC
TRBJ2-7 | NA | TRBV28 | NA | CASSHRTGTYEQYF | TGTGCCAGCAGCCATCGGACGGGGACCTACGAGCAGTACTTC
TRBJ1-2 | NA | TRBV5-5 | NA | CASRFGMGFSYGYTF | TGTGCCAGCAGGTTTGGTATGGGATTCAGCTATGGCTACACCTTC
TRBJ2-1 | TRBD2 | TRBV28 | once | CASILLPGGNEQFF | TGTGCCAGCATCCTTTTACCGGGGGGCAATGAGCAGTTCTTC
TRBJ2-2 | TRBD2 | TRBV9 | NA | CASSPRLASTGELFF | TGTGCCAGCAGCCCCAGACTAGCGTCCACCGGGGAGCTGTTTTTT
TRBJ2-7 | NA | TRBV6-1 | NA | CASGIKRQGPYEQYF | TGTGCCAGCGGGATAAAGCGGCAGGGACCCTACGAGCAGTACTTC
TRBJ2-7 | TRBD2 | TRBV7-6 | NA | CASSVRLAGVYEQYF | TGTGCCAGCAGCGTAAGACTAGCGGGAGTCTACGAGCAGTACTTC
TRBJ2-2 | NA | TRBV2 | NA | CASKSGELFF | TGTGCCAGCAAATCCGGGGAGCTGTTTTTT
TRBJ2-1 | NA | TRBV10-3 | NA | CAISESTEQFF | TGTGCCATCAGTGAGTCCACTGAGCAGTTCTTC
TRBJ2-3 | NA | TRBV19 | NA | CASSPTRNADTQYF | TGTGCCAGTAGTCCAACCCGGAATGCAGATACGCAGTATTTT
TRBJ2-5 | NA | TRBV30 | NA | CAWSVLWGSLRETQYF | TGTGCCTGGAGTGTACTATGGGGCTCCCTGAGAGAGACCCAGTACTTC
TRBJ2-7 | NA | TRBV10-1 | NA | CASSAQASYEQYF | TGCGCCAGCAGTGCTCAGGCATCCTACGAGCAGTACTTC
TRBJ2-7 | NA | TRBV6-1 | NA | CASSEGTYYEQYF | TGTGCCAGCAGCGAAGGGACATACTACGAGCAGTACTTC
TRBJ2-1 | NA | TRBV11-2 | NA | CASSLLARSYNEQFF | TGTGCCAGCAGTTTGCTAGCCCGCTCCTACAATGAGCAGTTCTTC
TRBJ1-5 | NA | TRBV7-8 | NA | CASSSKDRAGEGNQPQHF | TGTGCCAGCAGCTCCAAAGACCGGGCAGGGGAAGGCAATCAGCCCCAGCATTTT
TRBJ2-1 | TRBD2 | TRBV10-1 | once | CASSDLGLAGALNSYNEQFF | TGCGCCAGCAGTGACCTGGGACTAGCGGGAGCCCTGAACTCCTACAATGAGCAGTTCTTC
TRBJ2-1 | TRBD1 | TRBV5-1 | NA | CASSLGTGGQRNEQFF | TGCGCCAGCAGCTTGGGGACAGGGGGCCAGCGCAATGAGCAGTTCTTC
TRBJ1-5 | NA | TRBV7-9 | NA | CASSSREFGKPQHF | TGTGCCAGCAGCTCCCGTGAGTTCGGGAAGCCCCAGCATTTT